This TCR beta chain derives from a study of blood T cell repertoires in COVID-19. Study summary: From the United States, Italy and Spain came samples of acute and convalescent COVID-19. PBMCs, B-cell-depleted T cells, or T cells provided the cDNA or gDNA that made up the material.

In the original analysis: The assay estimated nucleated cells by amplifying reference gene primers. Clones were sequenced by immunoSEQ multiplex PCR, and TCRdb holds only the in-frame ones, with some missing. That table is the source of V, J and clone size, and D and trimming were worked out from the DNA. The sample shows 360,000 or so clones, roughly 80% of them seen only once. The CDR3 length is 15 residues. After removal of 8 bases from V and 2 bases from J, the junction contained 7 bases not matched to a gene. Germline CDR1 is SNHLY and CDR2 is FYNNEI. Sequencing was performed on PBMCs or T cells enriched from blood (not recorded which). This receptor was identified in a woman aged 45-60 years who had recovered from COVID-19. This chain uses TRBV2 with TRBJ1-5; 9 nucleotides line up with TRBD1. DNA for the CDR3: TGTGCCAGCGTCCAGGACAGGGGTGGCAATCAGCCCCAGCATTTT. It encodes CASVQDRGGNQPQHF.